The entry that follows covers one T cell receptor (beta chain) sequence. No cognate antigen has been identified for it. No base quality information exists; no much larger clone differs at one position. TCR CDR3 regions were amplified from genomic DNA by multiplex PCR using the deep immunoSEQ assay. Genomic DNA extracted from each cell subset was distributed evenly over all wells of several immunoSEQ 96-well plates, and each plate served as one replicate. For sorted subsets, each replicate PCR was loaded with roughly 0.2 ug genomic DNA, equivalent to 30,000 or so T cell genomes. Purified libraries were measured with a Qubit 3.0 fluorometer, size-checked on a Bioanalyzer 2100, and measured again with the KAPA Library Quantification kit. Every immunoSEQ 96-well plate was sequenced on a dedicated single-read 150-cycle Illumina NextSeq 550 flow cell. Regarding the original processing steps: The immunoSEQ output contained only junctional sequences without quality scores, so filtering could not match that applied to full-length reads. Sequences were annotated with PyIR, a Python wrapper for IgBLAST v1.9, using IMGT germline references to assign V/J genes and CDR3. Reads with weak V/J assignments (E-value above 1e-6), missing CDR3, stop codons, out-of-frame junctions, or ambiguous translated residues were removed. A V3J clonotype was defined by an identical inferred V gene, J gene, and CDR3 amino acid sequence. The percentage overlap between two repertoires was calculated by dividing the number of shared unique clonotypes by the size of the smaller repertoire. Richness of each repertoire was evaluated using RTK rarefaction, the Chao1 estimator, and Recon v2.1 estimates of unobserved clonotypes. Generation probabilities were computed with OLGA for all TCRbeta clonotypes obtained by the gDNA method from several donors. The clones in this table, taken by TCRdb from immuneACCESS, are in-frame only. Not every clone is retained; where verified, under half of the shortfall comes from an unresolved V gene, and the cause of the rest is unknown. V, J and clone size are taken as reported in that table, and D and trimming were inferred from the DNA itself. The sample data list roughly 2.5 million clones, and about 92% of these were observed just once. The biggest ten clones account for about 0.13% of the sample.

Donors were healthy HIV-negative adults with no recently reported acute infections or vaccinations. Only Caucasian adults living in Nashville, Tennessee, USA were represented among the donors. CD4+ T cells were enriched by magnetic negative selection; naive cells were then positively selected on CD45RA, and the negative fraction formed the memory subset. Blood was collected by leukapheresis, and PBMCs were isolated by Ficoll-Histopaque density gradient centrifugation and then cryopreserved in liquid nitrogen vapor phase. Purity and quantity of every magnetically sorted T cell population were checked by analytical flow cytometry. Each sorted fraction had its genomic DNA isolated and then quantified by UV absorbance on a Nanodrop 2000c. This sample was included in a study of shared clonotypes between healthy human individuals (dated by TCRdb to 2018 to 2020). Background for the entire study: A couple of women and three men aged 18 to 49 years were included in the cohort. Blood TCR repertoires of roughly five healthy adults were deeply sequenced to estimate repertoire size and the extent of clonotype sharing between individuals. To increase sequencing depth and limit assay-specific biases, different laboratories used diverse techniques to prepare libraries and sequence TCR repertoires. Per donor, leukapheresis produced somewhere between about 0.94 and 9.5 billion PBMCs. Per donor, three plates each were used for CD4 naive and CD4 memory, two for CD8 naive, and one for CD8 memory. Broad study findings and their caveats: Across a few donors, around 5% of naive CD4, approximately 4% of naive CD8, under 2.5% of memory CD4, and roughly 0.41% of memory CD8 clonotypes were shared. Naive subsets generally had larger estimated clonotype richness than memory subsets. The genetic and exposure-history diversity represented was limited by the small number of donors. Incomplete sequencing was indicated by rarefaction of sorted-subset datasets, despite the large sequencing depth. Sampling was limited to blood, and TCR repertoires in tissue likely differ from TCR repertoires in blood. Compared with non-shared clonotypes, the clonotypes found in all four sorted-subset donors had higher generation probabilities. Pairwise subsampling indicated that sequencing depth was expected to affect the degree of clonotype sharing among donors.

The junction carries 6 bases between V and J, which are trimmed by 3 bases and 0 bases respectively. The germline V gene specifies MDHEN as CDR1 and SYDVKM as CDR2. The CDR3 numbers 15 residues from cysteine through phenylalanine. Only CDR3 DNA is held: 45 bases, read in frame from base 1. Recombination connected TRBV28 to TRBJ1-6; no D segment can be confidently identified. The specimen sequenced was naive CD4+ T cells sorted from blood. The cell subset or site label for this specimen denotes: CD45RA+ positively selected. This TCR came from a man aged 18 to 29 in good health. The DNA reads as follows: TGTGCCAGCAGTTTTGTGAACTCCTATAATTCACCCCTCCACTTT. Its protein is CASSFVNSYNSPLHF.